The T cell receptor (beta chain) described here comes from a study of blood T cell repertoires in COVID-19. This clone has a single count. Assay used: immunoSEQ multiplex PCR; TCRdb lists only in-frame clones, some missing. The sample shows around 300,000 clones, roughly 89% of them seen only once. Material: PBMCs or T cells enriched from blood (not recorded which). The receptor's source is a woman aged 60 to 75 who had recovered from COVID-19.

CDR3 residues: CASRAKGKGYEQYF. Here the CDR3 DNA reads TGTGCCAGCAGGGCCAAGGGGAAGGGCTACGAGCAGTACTTC. This chain uses TRBV3-1 (or the pseudogene TRBV3-2) with TRBJ2-7; the D gene is possibly TRBD1 (5 bases). The V end was cut by 6 bases, the J end by 3 bases, with 15 bases between. Germline CDR1 is LGHDT and CDR2 is YNNKEL (reference sequence). This CDR3 region has 14 residues.